This T cell receptor beta chain was found in a study of T cell responses to AZD1222 COVID-19 vaccine. Study-wide findings and caveats: Reportedly, nearly half of unique spike TCRs recognized epitopes outside B.1.351/B.1.1.7 mutations. Rises in breadth and depth of Spike-specific TCRs came after two AZD1222 doses. Repertoire collection took place solely once the T cell response had peaked. Donors skewed white British and female; clonal diversity was possibly underestimated.

The CDR3 has 16 amino acids. Looked up from germline, CDR1 is MNHEY and CDR2 is SMNVEV (reference sequence). J was trimmed by 5 bases and V by 5 bases; bases with no gene match: 9. Assay used: immunoSEQ multiplex PCR; TCRdb lists only in-frame clones, some missing. The top ten clones hold 4% to 5.5% of a sample with approximately 150,000 clones, approximately 94% of them seen once. As for this clone: Its specificity is not known.

The input for sequencing was peripheral blood, taken 28 days after the second AZD1222 dose. J is TRBJ2-5 and V is TRBV27, with 12 positions matching TRBD1. This TCR came from an adult who received the AZD1222 COVID-19 vaccine. The CDR3 sequence is CASSKPGQGARETQYF. DNA for the CDR3: TGTGCCAGCAGTAAGCCGGGACAGGGGGCGCGGGAGACCCAGTACTTC.